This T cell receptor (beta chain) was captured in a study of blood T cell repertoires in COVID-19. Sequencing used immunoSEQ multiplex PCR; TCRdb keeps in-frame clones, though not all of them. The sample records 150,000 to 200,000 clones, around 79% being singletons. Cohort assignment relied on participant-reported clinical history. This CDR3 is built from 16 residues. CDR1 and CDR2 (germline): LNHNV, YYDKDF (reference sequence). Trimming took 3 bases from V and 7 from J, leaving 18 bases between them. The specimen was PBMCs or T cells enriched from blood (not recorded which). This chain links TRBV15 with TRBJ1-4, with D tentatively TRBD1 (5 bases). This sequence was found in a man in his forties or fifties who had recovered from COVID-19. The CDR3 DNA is TGTGCCACCAGCAGGGATAGGGGAGGTTCCGGTGAAAAACTGTTTTTT. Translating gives CATSRDRGGSGEKLFF.